This T cell receptor (beta chain) was recorded in a study of T cell responses to AZD1222 COVID-19 vaccine. CDR3 length equals 16 residues. V lost 5 bases and J lost 0; bases outside the gene matches: 5. Germline loops: CDR1 MGHDK, CDR2 SYGVNS. Clones were read by immunoSEQ multiplex PCR, and TCRdb kept only the in-frame ones, dropping some. The sample carries 95,000 to 100,000 clones, about four fifths recorded once. The sequence was collected from an adult who received the AZD1222 COVID-19 vaccine. This chain links TRBV25-1 with TRBJ2-1, with TRBD1 matching 9 bases. The sequencing here drew on peripheral blood, taken 28 days after the second AZD1222 dose. The CDR3 loop reads CASSRATGGSYNEQFF. In DNA form, the CDR3 reads TGTGCCAGCAGTAGGGCGACAGGGGGCTCCTACAATGAGCAGTTCTTC.